This T cell receptor (beta chain) was found in a study of cytomegalovirus exposure and HLA in healthy donors. Turning to the study itself: Around 77 million unique TCRs from HLA-typed donors made up an early data release.

J gave up 8 bases and V 4 bases, and 10 bases lay outside the gene matches. CDR3 length: 15 residues. CDR1 is LGHNA and CDR2 is YNFKEQ in the germline V gene. PCR employed 60 Vbeta and 13 Jbeta primers. Assay: immunoSEQ multiplex PCR; the TCRdb copy retains only in-frame clones and omits some. The sample lists about 190,000 clones; around three quarters were seen once. This TCR came from a woman aged 18-29 years in good health and CMV-seronegative. The gene calls are TRBV4-2 and TRBJ1-4; 7 bases line up with TRBD1. Sequenced input: PBMCs. CDR3 protein: CASSLYRDSREKLFF. DNA of the CDR3: TGTGCCAGCAGCCTGTACCGGGACAGTCGGGAAAAACTGTTTTTT.